The 7 T cell receptor beta chains listed next were all sequenced from one sample in a study of technical replicates of blood from several donors. TCRdb keeps only in-frame clones here, not all; method: immunoSEQ multiplex PCR. The table has about 73,000 clones, 93% seen once. The specimen was T cells isolated from PBMCs. These receptors were taken from a human donor in good health.

The V gene is TRBV2, the J gene TRBJ2-6; TRBD1 aligns across 7 bases. Per the germline V gene, CDR1 is SNHLY and CDR2 is FYNNEI. The CDR3 extends over 17 amino acids. J lost 0 bases, V lost 6 bases, and 8 bases had no gene match. Here the CDR3 reads CASRSSRDSSGANVLTF. The CDR3 DNA follows: TGTGCCAGCAGATCGTCCCGGGACAGCTCTGGGGCCAACGTCCTGACTTTC.

The chain recombines TRBV11-2 with TRBJ1-1; D call uncertain. The germline V and J ends were trimmed by 1 base and 5 bases, with 11 bases remaining between them. In germline, CDR1 is SGHAT, CDR2 FQNNGV. This CDR3 region has 14 residues. The CDR3 DNA follows: TGTGCCAGCAGCTTAGCTACTACGGTTACTGAAGCTTTCTTT. Residues: CASSLATTVTEAFF. Variable domain in full (rest from reference TRBV11-2 and TRBJ1-1): EAGVAQSPRYKIIEKRQSVAFWCNPISGHATLYWYQQILGQGPKLLIQFQNNGVVDDSQLPKDRFSAERLKGVDSTLKIQPAKLEDSAVYLCASSLATTVTEAFFGQGTRLTVV.

CDR3 protein: CASSANRYRDSEAFF. DNA for the CDR3: TGTGCCAGCAGCGCCAACCGATACAGGGACAGTGAAGCTTTCTTT. The chain is built from TRBV27 and TRBJ1-1, with TRBD1 matching over 7 bases. The CDR3 covers 15 residues. Germline assignment: CDR1 MNHEY and CDR2 SMNVEV (reference sequence). V lost 6 bases to trimming and J lost 7 bases; unmatched junction nucleotides: 14.

This chain connects TRBV30 to TRBJ1-2, with 7 bases that match TRBD1. This CDR3 contains 12 residues. Germline CDR1 is GTSNPN and CDR2 is SVGIG (reference sequence). Unmatched junction bases numbered 0, after V lost 4 bases and J lost 1 base. The CDR3 DNA reads as TGTGCCTGGAACAGGGGTAACTATGGCTACACCTTC. It yields the protein CAWNRGNYGYTF.

V gene TRBV6-1 combines with J gene TRBJ2-1; 7 bases line up with TRBD2. Germline V gene sequence: CDR1 MNHNS, CDR2 SASEGT. The V gene end was trimmed by 0 bases and the J gene end by 2 bases; junction bases not matched to a gene: 7. The CDR3 extends over 17 amino acids. CDR3 in amino acids: CASSEALTSLAYNEQFF. The CDR3 DNA sequence: TGTGCCAGCAGTGAAGCCCTGACTAGCCTGGCCTACAATGAGCAGTTCTTC.

The V and J genes are TRBV11-1 and TRBJ2-1; D may be TRBD1 (6 bases). The CDR3 runs to 13 residues. Germline CDR1 SGHAT, CDR2 FQDESV (reference sequence). V was cut by 6 bases and J by 8 bases, with 14 bases left in between. CDR3 amino acids: CASRSAGGDEQFF. The DNA of the CDR3 is TGTGCCAGCAGATCCGCTGGGGGCGATGAGCAGTTCTTC.

This sequence joins TRBV2 and TRBJ2-7; 10 nucleotides line up with TRBD2. V dropped 4 bases and J dropped 2; count of bases not matched to a gene: 5. The CDR3 sequence is 15 residues long. The germline gives CDR1 SNHLY, CDR2 FYNNEI. CDR3 DNA sequence: TGTGCCAGCAGTGGTTGGACTAGCGGTCCCTACGAGCAGTACTTC. It encodes CASSGWTSGPYEQYF.